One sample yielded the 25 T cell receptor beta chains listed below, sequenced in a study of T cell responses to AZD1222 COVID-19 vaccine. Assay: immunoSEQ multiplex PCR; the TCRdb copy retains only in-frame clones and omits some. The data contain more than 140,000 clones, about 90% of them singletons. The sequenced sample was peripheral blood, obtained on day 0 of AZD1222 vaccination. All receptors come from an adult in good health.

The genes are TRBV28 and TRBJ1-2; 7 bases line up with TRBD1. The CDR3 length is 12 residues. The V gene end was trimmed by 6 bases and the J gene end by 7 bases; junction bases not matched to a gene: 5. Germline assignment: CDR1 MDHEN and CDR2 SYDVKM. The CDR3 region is CASRPRGPGYTF. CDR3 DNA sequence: TGTGCCAGCAGACCGAGGGGGCCTGGCTACACCTTC.

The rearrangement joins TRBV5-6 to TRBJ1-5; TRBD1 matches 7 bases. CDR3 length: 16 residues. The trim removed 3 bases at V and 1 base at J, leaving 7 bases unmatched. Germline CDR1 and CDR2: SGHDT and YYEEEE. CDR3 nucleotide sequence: TGTGCCAGCAGCTCATACACAGGGGTGAGCAATCAGCCCCAGCATTTT. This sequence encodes CASSSYTGVSNQPQHF.

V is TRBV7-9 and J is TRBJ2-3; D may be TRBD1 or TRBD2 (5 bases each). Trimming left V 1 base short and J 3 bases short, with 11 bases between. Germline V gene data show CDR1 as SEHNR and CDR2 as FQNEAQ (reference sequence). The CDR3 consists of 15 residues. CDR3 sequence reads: CASSLVGTITDTQYF. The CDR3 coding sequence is TGTGCCAGCAGCTTAGTCGGGACGATTACAGATACGCAGTATTTT.

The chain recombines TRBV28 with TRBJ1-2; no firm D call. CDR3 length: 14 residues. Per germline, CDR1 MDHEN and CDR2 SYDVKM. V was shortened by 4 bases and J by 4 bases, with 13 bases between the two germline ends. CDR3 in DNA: TGTGCCAGCAGTTGGACGAACAACCCCTATGGCTACACCTTC. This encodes CASSWTNNPYGYTF.

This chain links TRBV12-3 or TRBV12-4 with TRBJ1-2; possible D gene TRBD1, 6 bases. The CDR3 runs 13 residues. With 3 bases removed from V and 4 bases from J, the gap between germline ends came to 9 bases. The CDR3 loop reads CASSLGASYGYTF. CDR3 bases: TGTGCCAGCAGTTTGGGGGCTAGCTATGGCTACACCTTC.

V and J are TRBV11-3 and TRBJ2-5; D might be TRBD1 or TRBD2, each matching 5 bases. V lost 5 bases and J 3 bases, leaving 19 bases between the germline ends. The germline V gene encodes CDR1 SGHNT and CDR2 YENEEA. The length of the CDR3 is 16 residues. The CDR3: CASSQRSGTAKETQYF. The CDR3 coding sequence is TGTGCCAGCAGCCAAAGGTCCGGGACGGCCAAAGAGACCCAGTACTTC.

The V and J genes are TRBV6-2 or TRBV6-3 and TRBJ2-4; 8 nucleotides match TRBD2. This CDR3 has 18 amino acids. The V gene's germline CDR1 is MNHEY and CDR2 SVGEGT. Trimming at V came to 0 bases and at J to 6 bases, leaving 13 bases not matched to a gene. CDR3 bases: TGTGCCAGCAGTTACTCTTCCCCTGGGGTAGCGGGACTAAACATTCAGTACTTC. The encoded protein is CASSYSSPGVAGLNIQYF.

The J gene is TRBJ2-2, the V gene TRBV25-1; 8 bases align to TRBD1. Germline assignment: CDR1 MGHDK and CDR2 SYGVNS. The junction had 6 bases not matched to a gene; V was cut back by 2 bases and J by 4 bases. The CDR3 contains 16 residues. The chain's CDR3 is CASSEEDRVGTGELFF. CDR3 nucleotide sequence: TGTGCCAGCAGTGAAGAGGACAGGGTGGGCACCGGGGAGCTGTTTTTT.

CDR3 in amino acids: CASSTGPGSYEQYF. In DNA, the CDR3 is TGTGCCAGCAGCACAGGGCCGGGCTCCTACGAGCAGTACTTC. The chain joins TRBV6-5 to TRBJ2-7; tentative D call: TRBD1 (6 bases). Germline CDR1 is MNHEY and CDR2 is SVGAGI. V lost 6 bases and J lost 0, with 12 bases in between. The CDR3 is 14 amino acids.

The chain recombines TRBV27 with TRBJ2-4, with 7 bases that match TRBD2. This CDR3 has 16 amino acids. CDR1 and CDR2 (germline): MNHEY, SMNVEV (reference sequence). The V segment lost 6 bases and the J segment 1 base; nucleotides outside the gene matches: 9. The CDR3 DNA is TGTGCCAGCAGGGAGTTGGGGAGGGCGGCCAAAAACATTCAGTACTTC. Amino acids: CASRELGRAAKNIQYF.

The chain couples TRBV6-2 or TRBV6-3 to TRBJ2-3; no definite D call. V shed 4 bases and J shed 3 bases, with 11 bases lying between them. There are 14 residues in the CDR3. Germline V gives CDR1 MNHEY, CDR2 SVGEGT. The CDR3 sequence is CASSFGWGTDTQYF. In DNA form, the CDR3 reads TGTGCCAGCAGTTTCGGCTGGGGAACAGATACGCAGTATTTT.

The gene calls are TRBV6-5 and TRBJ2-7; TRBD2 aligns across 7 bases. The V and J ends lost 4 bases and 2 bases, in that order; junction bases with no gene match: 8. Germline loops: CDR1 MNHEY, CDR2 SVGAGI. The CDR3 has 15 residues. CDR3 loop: CASSSEAGRAYEQYF. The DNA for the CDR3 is TGTGCCAGCAGTTCGGAAGCGGGACGGGCCTACGAGCAGTACTTC.

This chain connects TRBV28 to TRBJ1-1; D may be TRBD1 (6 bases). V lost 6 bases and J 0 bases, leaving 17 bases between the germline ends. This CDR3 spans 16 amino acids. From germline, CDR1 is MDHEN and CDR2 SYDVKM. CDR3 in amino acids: CASSLSGVWMNTEAFF. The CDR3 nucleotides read TGTGCCAGCAGCCTATCAGGGGTTTGGATGAACACTGAAGCTTTCTTT. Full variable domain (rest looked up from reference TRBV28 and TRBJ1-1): DVKVTQSSRYLVKRTGEKVFLECVQDMDHENMFWYRQDPGLGLRLIYFSYDVKMKEKGDIPEGYSVSREKKERFSLILESASTNQTSMYLCASSLSGVWMNTEAFFGQGTRLTVV.

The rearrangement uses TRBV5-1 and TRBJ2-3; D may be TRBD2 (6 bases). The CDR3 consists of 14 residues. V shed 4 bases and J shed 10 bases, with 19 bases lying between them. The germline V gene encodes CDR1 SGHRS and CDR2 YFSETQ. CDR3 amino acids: CASSPGVGVRAQYF. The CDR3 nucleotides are TGCGCCAGCAGCCCGGGGGTCGGCGTTCGTGCGCAGTATTTT.

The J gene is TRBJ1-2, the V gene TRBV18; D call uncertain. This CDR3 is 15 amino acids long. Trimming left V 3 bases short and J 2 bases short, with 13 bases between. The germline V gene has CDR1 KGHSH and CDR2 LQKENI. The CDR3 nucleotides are TGTGCCAGCTCACCGGCCATAGGACGGAACTATGGCTACACCTTC. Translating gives CASSPAIGRNYGYTF.

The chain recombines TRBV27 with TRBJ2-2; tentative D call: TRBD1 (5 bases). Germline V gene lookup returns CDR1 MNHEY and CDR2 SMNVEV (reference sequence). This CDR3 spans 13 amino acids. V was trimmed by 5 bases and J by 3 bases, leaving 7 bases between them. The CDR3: CASSPGYTGELFF. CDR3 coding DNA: TGTGCCAGCAGTCCAGGGTACACCGGGGAGCTGTTTTTT.

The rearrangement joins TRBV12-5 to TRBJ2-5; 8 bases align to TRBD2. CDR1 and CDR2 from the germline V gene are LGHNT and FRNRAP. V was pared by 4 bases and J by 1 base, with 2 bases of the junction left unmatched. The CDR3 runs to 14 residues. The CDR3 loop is CASGSGGVQETQYF. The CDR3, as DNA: TGTGCTAGTGGTTCCGGGGGGGTCCAAGAGACCCAGTACTTC.

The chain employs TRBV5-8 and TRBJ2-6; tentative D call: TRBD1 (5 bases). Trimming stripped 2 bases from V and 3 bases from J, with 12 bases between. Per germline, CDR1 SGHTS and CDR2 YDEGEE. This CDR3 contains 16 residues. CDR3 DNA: TGTGCCAGCAGCTTCGGCAGGGCCTATGGGGCCAACGTCCTGACTTTC. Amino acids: CASSFGRAYGANVLTF.

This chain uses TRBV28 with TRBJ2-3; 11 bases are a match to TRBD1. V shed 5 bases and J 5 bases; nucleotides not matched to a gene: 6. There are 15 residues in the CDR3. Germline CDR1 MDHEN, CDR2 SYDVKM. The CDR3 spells CASSHWTGGKDTQYF. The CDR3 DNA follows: TGTGCCAGCAGTCATTGGACAGGGGGCAAAGATACGCAGTATTTT.

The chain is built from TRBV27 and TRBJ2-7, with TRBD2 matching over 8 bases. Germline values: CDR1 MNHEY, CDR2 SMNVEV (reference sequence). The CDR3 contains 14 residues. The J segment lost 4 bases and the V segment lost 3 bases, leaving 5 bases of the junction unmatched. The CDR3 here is CASSFSGNTYEQYF. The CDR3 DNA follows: TGTGCCAGCAGTTTTAGCGGGAATACGTACGAGCAGTACTTC.

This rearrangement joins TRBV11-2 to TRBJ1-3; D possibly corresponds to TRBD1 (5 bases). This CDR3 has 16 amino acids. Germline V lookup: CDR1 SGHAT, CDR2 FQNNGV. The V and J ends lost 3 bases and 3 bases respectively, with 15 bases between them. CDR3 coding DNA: TGTGCCAGCAGCTTTTCCGGGCGGGACGGTGGAAACACCATATATTTT. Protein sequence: CASSFSGRDGGNTIYF. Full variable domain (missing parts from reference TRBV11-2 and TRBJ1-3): EAGVAQSPRYKIIEKRQSVAFWCNPISGHATLYWYQQILGQGPKLLIQFQNNGVVDDSQLPKDRFSAERLKGVDSTLKIQPAKLEDSAVYLCASSFSGRDGGNTIYFGEGSWLTVV.

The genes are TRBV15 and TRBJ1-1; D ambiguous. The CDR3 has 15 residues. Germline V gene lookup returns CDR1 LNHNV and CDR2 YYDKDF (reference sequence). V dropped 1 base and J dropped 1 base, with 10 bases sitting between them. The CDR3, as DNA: TGTGCCACCAGCAGAGTTCCCAGGCAGAACACTGAAGCTTTCTTT. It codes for CATSRVPRQNTEAFF.

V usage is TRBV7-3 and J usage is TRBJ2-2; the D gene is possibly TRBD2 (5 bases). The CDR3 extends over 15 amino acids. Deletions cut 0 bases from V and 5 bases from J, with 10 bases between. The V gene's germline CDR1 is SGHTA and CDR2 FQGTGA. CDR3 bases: TGTGCCAGCAGCTTAACCCTTGGACTGACCGGGGAGCTGTTTTTT. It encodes CASSLTLGLTGELFF.

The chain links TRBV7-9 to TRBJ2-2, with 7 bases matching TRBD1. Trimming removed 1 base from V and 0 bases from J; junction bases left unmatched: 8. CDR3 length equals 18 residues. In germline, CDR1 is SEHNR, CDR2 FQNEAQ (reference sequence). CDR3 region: CASSLVGQVVTNTGELFF. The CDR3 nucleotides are TGTGCCAGCAGCTTAGTAGGACAGGTGGTGACGAACACCGGGGAGCTGTTTTTT.

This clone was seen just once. The chain's CDR3 is CASSITSATTGELFF. In nucleotides, the CDR3 is TGTGCCAGTAGTATCACCAGCGCGACCACCGGGGAGCTGTTTTTT. The chain has TRBV19 and TRBJ2-2; D unclear. CDR1 and CDR2 (germline): LNHDA, SQIVND (reference sequence). V lost 3 bases, J lost 4 bases, and 12 bases lay in between. The CDR3 covers 15 residues.